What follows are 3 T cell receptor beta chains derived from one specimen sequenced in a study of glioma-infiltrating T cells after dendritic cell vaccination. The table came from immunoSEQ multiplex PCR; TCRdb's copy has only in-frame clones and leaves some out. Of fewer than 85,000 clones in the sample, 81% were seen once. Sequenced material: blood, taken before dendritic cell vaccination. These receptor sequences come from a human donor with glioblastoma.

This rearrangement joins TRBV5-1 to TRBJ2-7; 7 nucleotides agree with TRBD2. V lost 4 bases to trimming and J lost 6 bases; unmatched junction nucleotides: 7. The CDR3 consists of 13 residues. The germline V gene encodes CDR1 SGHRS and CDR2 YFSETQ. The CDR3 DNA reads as TGCGCCAGCAGCCTAGAGCGGGGTTCCGAGCAGTACTTC. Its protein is CASSLERGSEQYF.

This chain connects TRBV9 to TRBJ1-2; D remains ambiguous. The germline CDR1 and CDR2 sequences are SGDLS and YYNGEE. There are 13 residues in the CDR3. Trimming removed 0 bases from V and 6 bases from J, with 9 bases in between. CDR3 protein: CASSVGVTDGYTF. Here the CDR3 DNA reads TGTGCCAGCAGCGTAGGCGTTACCGATGGCTACACCTTC.

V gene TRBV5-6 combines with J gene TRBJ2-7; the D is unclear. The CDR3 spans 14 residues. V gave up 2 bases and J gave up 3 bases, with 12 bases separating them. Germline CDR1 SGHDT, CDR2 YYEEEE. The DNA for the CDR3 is TGTGCCAGCAGCTTCGTAAACGGAGACTACGAGCAGTACTTC. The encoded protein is CASSFVNGDYEQYF. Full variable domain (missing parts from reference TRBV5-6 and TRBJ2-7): DAGVTQSPTHLIKTRGQQVTLRCSPKSGHDTVSWYQQALGQGPQFIFQYYEEEERQRGNFPDRFSGHQFPNYSSELNVNALLLGDSALYLCASSFVNGDYEQYFGPGTRLTVT.